The present entry profiles one T cell receptor (beta chain) with its context. Trimming cost V 3 bases and J 1 base; bases outside gene matches: 3. Per germline, CDR1 SGHNT and CDR2 YYREEE (reference sequence). This CDR3 spans 15 amino acids. TCRdb's table, derived via immunoSEQ multiplex PCR, lists solely in-frame clones and lacks some. The data contain 60,000 or so clones, approximately 86% of them singletons. The data are from a study of OX40 agonist ivuxolimab in advanced cancers. This chain links TRBV5-4 with TRBJ2-3; 9 bases map to TRBD1. The receptor comes from an adult with an advanced solid tumor such as melanoma, head and neck, liver or kidney cancer. Source: CD4+ or CD8+ T cells sorted from blood, taken in a trial of the OX40 agonist ivuxolimab. The DNA of the CDR3 is TGTGCCAGCAGCTCCCGGGACAGGGGCACAGATACGCAGTATTTT. Its translation is CASSSRDRGTDTQYF.